This is a list of T cell receptor beta chains from one sample in a study of CD8 T cells in Susac syndrome. MiXCR, run by TCRdb on the immunoSEQ multiplex PCR reads, gives a single entry per CDR3 protein. The table lists roughly 120,000 distinct CDR3 sequences, more than 85% of them singletons. The specimen was CD4+ T cells from PBMCs. The receptors here all came from a human donor with multiple sclerosis. CDR3s include the opening cysteine and the closing phenylalanine or tryptophan. A D gene is named only where the DNA matches it firmly. The size entry is marked missing in some rows and otherwise reads once, few, many or a size class.

clone_size j_call v_call d_call cdr3_nt cdr3_aa
- TRBJ1-4 TRBV27 - TGTGCCAGCAGTTCCCCTGTCGGTGCAACTAATGAAAAACTGTTTTTT CASSSPVGATNEKLFF
- TRBJ1-5 TRBV20-1 TRBD1 TGCAGTGCTAGAGAGGTGACAGGGGACCAGCCCCAGCATTTT CSAREVTGDQPQHF
- TRBJ1-6 TRBV7-8 TRBD1 TGTGCCAGCAGCTTAGCGTTCGGACAGGGTACGGCACCCCTCCACTTT CASSLAFGQGTAPLHF
- TRBJ1-1 TRBV3-1 - TGTGCCAGCAGCCAAGAATCCGGGGGTCTTAACACTGAAGCTTTCTTT CASSQESGGLNTEAFF
- TRBJ1-4 TRBV30 - TGTGCCTGGATTCCGAGGGTAGGCGAAAAACTGTTTTTT CAWIPRVGEKLFF
- TRBJ1-5 TRBV20-1 - TGCAGTGCTAGAGATGGCCCGCGATCGGGCTTT CSARDGPRSGF
- TRBJ2-7 TRBV2 - TGTGCCAGTGGGCAGGGGGAGGGCGAGCAGTACTTC CASGQGEGEQYF
- TRBJ1-4 TRBV7-2 - TGTGCCAGCAGCTCCGGTCTAGGAGGGGAGGGGGAAAAACTGTTTTTT CASSSGLGGEGEKLFF
- TRBJ2-7 TRBV9 TRBD2 TGTGCCAGCGCCGGGGGGGGGTATGGCTACGAGCAGTACTTC CASAGGGYGYEQYF
- TRBJ1-3 TRBV11-1 TRBD1 TGTGCCAGCAGCCGGACAGGGGAAGGTGGAAACACCATATATTTT CASSRTGEGGNTIYF
- TRBJ1-1 TRBV4-1 - TGCGCCAGCAGCCACCCGGCACGGTGGAACACTGAAGCTTTCTTT CASSHPARWNTEAFF
- TRBJ1-6 TRBV5-1 TRBD1 TGCGCCAGCAGCTCGGGACAGGGCAGCTCACCCCTCCACTTT CASSSGQGSSPLHF
- TRBJ2-2 TRBV29-1 TRBD1 TGCAGCGGAAACAGGGGCGGCACCGGGGAGCTGTTTTTT CSGNRGGTGELFF
- TRBJ1-2 TRBV9 - TGTGCCAGCAGCGTAGCTAATCAGGGTGGCTACACCTTC CASSVANQGGYTF
- TRBJ1-5 TRBV30 - TGTGCCTGGAGTGTACTCAGGGCAGGGCAGCCCCAGCATTTT CAWSVLRAGQPQHF
- TRBJ2-2 TRBV5-1 TRBD1 TGCGCCAGCAGCTTGGCGGTCAGGGGGACCGGGGAGCTGTTTTTT CASSLAVRGTGELFF
- TRBJ2-7 TRBV10-2 TRBD2 TGCGCCAGCATGACTAGCGGCGAGCAGTACTTC CASMTSGEQYF
- TRBJ1-1 TRBV29-1 - TGCAGCGTCAACGGGGCTATCGAAGCTTTCTTT CSVNGAIEAFF
- TRBJ1-5 TRBV12-5 - TGTGCTAGTGGTTTGGTACTGGGCCAGCCCCAGCATTTT CASGLVLGQPQHF
- TRBJ1-1 TRBV29-1 - TGCAGCGTTGAAGTCTATAGAGAAAACACTGAAGCTTTCTTT CSVEVYRENTEAFF
- TRBJ1-5 TRBV7-2 - TGTGCCAGCAGTTTTTCGGGGGGCGGTCAGCCCCAGCATTTT CASSFSGGGQPQHF
- TRBJ2-7 TRBV18 TRBD1 TGTGCCAGCTCACCTCGACAGGGGGTTTACGAGCAGTACTTC CASSPRQGVYEQYF
once TRBJ2-5 TRBV9 TRBD1 TGTGCCAGCAGCCCCGACAGGGGAGGCCAGTACTTC CASSPDRGGQYF
- TRBJ1-1 TRBV4-2 TRBD1 TGTGCCAGCAGCCGACAGGGGGCCACGAACACTGAAGCTTTCTTT CASSRQGATNTEAFF
- TRBJ1-2 TRBV9 - TGTGCCAGCAGCGGAGGGACGGGTCAAGATCGCTACACCTTC CASSGGTGQDRYTF
- TRBJ2-1 TRBV6-2/TRBV6-3 TRBD1 TGTGCCAGCAGCTCCGACAGGGTTAGGGACGAGCAGTTCTTC CASSSDRVRDEQFF
- TRBJ2-7 TRBV6-1 TRBD1 TGTGCCAGCAGTCCCCGAGGACAGGGGAGCTCCTACGAGCAGTACTTC CASSPRGQGSSYEQYF
- TRBJ1-2 TRBV3-1 - TGTGCCAGCAGCCAAGACTTCACAGGGAACTATGGCTACACCTTC CASSQDFTGNYGYTF
- TRBJ1-2 TRBV7-9 - TGTGCCAGCAGCTATAACGCCGGGTTTAACTATGGCTACACCTTC CASSYNAGFNYGYTF
- TRBJ1-1 TRBV28 TRBD1 TGTGCCAGCAGTTCCGGACAGGGGGGGACTGAAGCTTTCTTT CASSSGQGGTEAFF
- TRBJ1-6 TRBV7-2 TRBD1 TGTGCCAGCAGCTTAGGGGGGACAGTAAATTCACCCCTCCACTTT CASSLGGTVNSPLHF
- TRBJ2-7 TRBV5-1 - TGCGCCAGCAGCTTCTCGCGGGGACATGGCGAGCAGTACTTC CASSFSRGHGEQYF
- TRBJ2-5 TRBV7-2 - TGTGCCAGCAGCTTATCAGGCGATGTAAAGACCCAGTACTTC CASSLSGDVKTQYF
- TRBJ1-3 TRBV7-8 - TGTGCCAGCAGCTTAGGACGAACTGGAAACACCATATATTTT CASSLGRTGNTIYF
- TRBJ1-5 TRBV12-3/TRBV12-4 - TGTGCCAGCAGTTTAGACAGGTACAATCAGCCCCAGCATTTT CASSLDRYNQPQHF
- TRBJ2-2 TRBV7-2 TRBD2 TGTGCCAGCACCGAGAGGCGGGGGAGATCCACCGGGGAGCTGTTTTTT CASTERRGRSTGELFF
once TRBJ1-5 TRBV19 - TGTGCCAGTAGTATGAGTCTCCGGGAAGGCGAGCCCCAGCATTTT CASSMSLREGEPQHF
- TRBJ2-2 TRBV20-1 - TGCAGTGCTAAGGACAGCTGGAACACCGGGGAGCTGTTTTTT CSAKDSWNTGELFF
- TRBJ1-5 TRBV2 TRBD1 TGTGCCAGCAGGGGACAGCTTAATCAGCCCCAGCATTTT CASRGQLNQPQHF
- TRBJ2-3 TRBV19 - TGTGCCAGTAGTATAGCTCGGGGGAACACAGATACGCAGTATTTT CASSIARGNTDTQYF
- TRBJ2-5 TRBV7-9 - TGTGCCAGCAGCCGCGACCTTCCGGGGGACCAGTACTTC CASSRDLPGDQYF
- TRBJ2-3 TRBV5-1 - TGCGCCAGCAACAGCCCCTCCAGTGAAGCGACGCAGTATTTT CASNSPSSEATQYF
- TRBJ1-1 TRBV30 TRBD1 TGTGCCTGGAGACTTTCCGGGACAGGGGGCCGGGGAGCTTTCTTT CAWRLSGTGGRGAFF
- TRBJ1-6 TRBV14 - TGTGCCAGCAGCCAAGTAAGGCAGGGCGGTTCACCCCTCCACTTT CASSQVRQGGSPLHF
few TRBJ1-1 TRBV12-3/TRBV12-4 - TGTGCCAGCAGTTTGTACACTGAAGCTTTCTTT CASSLYTEAFF
- TRBJ2-5 TRBV18 - TGTGCCAGCTCACCCAAACAAGAGACCCAGTACTTC CASSPKQETQYF
once TRBJ2-3 TRBV7-3 TRBD2 TGTGCCAGCAGCTACCGGGGGGGGGACGCAGATACGCAGTATTTT CASSYRGGDADTQYF
- TRBJ1-5 TRBV7-3 - TGTGCCAGCAGCTTTGGGTTTAATCAGCCCCAGCATTTT CASSFGFNQPQHF
- TRBJ2-1 TRBV7-2 - TGTGCCAGCAGGCAGACTGGGTATCCCTACAATGAGCAGTTCTTC CASRQTGYPYNEQFF
- TRBJ1-2 TRBV7-2 - TGTGCCAGCAGCTTAGCCCCCGAGTATGGCTACACCTTC CASSLAPEYGYTF